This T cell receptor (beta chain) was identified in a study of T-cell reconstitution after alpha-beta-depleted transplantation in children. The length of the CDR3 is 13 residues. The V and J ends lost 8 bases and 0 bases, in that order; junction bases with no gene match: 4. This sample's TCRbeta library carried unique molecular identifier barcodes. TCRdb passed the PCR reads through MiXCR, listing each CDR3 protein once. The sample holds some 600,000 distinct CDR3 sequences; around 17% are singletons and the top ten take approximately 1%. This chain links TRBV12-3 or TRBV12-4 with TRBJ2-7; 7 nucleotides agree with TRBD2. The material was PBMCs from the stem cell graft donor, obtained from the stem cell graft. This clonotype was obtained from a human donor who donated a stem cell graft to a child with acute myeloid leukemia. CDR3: CASGTSVSYEQYF. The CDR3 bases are TGTGCCAGCGGCACTAGCGTCTCCTACGAGCAGTACTTC.